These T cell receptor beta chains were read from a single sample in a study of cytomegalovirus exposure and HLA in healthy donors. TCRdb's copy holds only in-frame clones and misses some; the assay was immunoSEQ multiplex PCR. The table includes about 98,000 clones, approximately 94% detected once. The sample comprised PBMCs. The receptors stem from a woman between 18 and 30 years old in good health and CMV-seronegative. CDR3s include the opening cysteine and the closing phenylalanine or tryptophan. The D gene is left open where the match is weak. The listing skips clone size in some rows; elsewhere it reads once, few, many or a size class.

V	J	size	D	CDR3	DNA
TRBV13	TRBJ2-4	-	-	CASSGERDKNIQYF	TGTGCCAGCAGCGGGGAGAGAGACAAAAACATTCAGTACTTC
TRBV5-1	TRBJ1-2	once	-	CASSLAPGIPMGYTF	TGCGCCAGCAGCTTGGCCCCCGGGATCCCTATGGGCTACACCTTC
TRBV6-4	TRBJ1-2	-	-	CASSDSSEGAGGYTF	TGTGCCAGCAGTGACTCGAGTGAGGGAGCGGGGGGCTACACCTTC
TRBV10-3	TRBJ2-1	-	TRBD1	CAMGGTGRFDEQFF	TGTGCCATGGGCGGGACAGGGAGGTTTGATGAGCAGTTCTTC
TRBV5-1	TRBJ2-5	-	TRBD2	CASSWGLGLEQETQYF	TGCGCCAGCAGTTGGGGGCTGGGACTAGAACAAGAGACCCAGTACTTC
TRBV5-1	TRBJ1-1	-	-	CASSLSGEAFF	TGCGCCAGCAGCTTATCGGGGGAAGCTTTCTTT
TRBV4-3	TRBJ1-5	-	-	CASSQDFAPSGFQPQHF	TGCGCCAGCAGCCAAGATTTCGCACCTTCAGGGTTTCAGCCCCAGCATTTT
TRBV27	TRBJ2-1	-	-	CASGWEQFF	TGTGCCAGCGGCTGGGAGCAGTTCTTC
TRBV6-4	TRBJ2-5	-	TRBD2	CASSGGERTSGRLRKETQYF	TGTGCCAGCAGTGGGGGCGAGCGGACTAGCGGGAGGTTACGCAAAGAGACCCAGTACTTC
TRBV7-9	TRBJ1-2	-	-	CASSPAGAYGYTF	TGTGCCAGCAGCCCAGCGGGGGCTTATGGCTACACCTTC
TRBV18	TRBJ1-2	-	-	CASSPPVQGILYGYTF	TGTGCCAGCTCACCCCCTGTCCAGGGGATCCTCTATGGCTACACCTTC
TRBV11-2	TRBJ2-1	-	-	CASSSGPLGQFF	TGTGCCAGCAGCTCTGGTCCCCTCGGGCAGTTCTTC
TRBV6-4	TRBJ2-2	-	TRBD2	CASSAGTSVHTGELFF	TGTGCCAGCAGTGCCGGGACTAGCGTACACACCGGGGAGCTGTTTTTT
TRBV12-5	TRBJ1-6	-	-	CASGLVLHSSYNSPLHF	TGTGCTAGTGGTTTGGTACTGCATAGCTCCTATAATTCACCCCTCCACTTT
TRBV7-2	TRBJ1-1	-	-	CASSIHMNTEAFF	TGTGCCAGCAGCATCCACATGAACACTGAAGCTTTCTTT
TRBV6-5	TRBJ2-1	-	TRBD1	CASSYTWTGGADEQFF	TGTGCCAGCAGTTACACCTGGACAGGGGGCGCGGATGAGCAGTTCTTC
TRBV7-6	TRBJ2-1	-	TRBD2	CASSSTLAGDKFNEQFF	TGTGCCAGCAGCTCGACGCTAGCGGGGGACAAATTCAATGAGCAGTTCTTC
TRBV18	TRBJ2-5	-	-	CASSPPGAQYF	TGTGCCAGCTCGCCACCCGGGGCCCAGTACTTC
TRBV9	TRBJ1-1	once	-	CASSGRKGPISEAFF	TGTGCCAGCAGCGGAAGGAAGGGGCCGATTAGTGAAGCTTTCTTT
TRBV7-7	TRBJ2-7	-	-	CASSLAEGPYEQYF	TGTGCTAGCAGCTTAGCAGAGGGTCCCTACGAGCAGTACTTC
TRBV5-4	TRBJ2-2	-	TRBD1	CASSLGQGVNTGELFF	TGTGCCAGCAGCTTGGGACAGGGAGTTAACACCGGGGAGCTGTTTTTT
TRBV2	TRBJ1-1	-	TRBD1	CASRFDRDTEAFF	TGTGCCAGCAGGTTTGACAGGGACACTGAAGCTTTCTTT
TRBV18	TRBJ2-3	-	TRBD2	CASSPPTSGRTDTQYF	TGTGCCAGCTCACCTCCGACTAGCGGGAGGACAGATACGCAGTATTTT
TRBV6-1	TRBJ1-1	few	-	CASSEAAWEGVYTEAFF	TGTGCCAGCAGTGAAGCGGCATGGGAGGGGGTATACACTGAAGCTTTCTTT
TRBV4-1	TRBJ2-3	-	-	CASSSTSSPDTQYF	TGCGCCAGCAGTTCGACTAGTTCGCCAGATACGCAGTATTTT
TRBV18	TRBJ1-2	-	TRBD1	CASSPGTGGDYGYTF	TGTGCCAGCTCACCAGGGACAGGGGGCGACTATGGCTACACCTTC
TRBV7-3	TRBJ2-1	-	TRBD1	CASSPGQGAENEQFF	TGTGCCAGCAGCCCAGGACAGGGGGCAGAAAATGAGCAGTTCTTC
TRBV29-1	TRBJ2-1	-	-	CSVASGMGEQFF	TGCAGCGTTGCATCAGGGATGGGTGAGCAGTTCTTC
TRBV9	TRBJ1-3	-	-	CASSVEGAGNTIYF	TGTGCCAGCAGCGTAGAGGGGGCTGGAAACACCATATATTTT
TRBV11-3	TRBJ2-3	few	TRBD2	CASSYSGTSGEVDTQYF	TGTGCCAGCAGTTATTCCGGGACTAGCGGGGAGGTAGATACGCAGTATTTT
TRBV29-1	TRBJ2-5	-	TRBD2	CSVGGGAWQETQYF	TGCAGCGTTGGCGGGGGGGCGTGGCAAGAGACCCAGTACTTC
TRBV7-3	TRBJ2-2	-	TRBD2	CASSYLGGAAGELFF	TGTGCCAGCAGCTACCTCGGGGGGGCCGCCGGGGAGCTGTTTTTT
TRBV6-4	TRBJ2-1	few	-	CASSDSTGGDEQFF	TGTGCCAGCAGTGACTCCACAGGGGGGGATGAGCAGTTCTTC
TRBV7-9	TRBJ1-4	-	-	CASGRGGPTNEKLFF	TGTGCCAGCGGACGCGGGGGGCCCACTAATGAAAAACTGTTTTTT
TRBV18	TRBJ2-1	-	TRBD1	CASSPLKPGQGDNEQFF	TGTGCCAGCTCACCGCTGAAACCGGGACAGGGTGACAATGAGCAGTTCTTC
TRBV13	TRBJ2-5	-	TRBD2	CASGGGLAGDRETQYF	TGTGCCAGCGGAGGTGGACTAGCGGGAGATCGGGAGACCCAGTACTTC
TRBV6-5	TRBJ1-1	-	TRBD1	CASSRTGWYTEAFF	TGTGCCAGCAGTAGGACAGGGTGGTACACTGAAGCTTTCTTT
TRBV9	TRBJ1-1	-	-	CASSATPGLGRMAEAFF	TGTGCCAGCAGCGCGACGCCCGGTCTCGGGAGGATGGCTGAAGCTTTCTTT
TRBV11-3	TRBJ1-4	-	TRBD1	CASSLQHRGETSLEKLFF	TGTGCCAGCAGCTTACAGCACAGGGGCGAAACTAGCTTGGAAAAACTGTTTTTT
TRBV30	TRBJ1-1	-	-	CAWSLGSATEAFF	TGTGCCTGGAGTTTGGGCTCCGCCACTGAAGCTTTCTTT
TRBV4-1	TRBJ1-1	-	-	CASSQDGRNTEAFF	TGCGCCAGCAGCCAAGATGGGCGGAACACTGAAGCTTTCTTT
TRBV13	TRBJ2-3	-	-	CASSLEAGPEGTDTQYF	TGTGCCAGCAGCTTAGAAGCGGGCCCCGAAGGCACAGATACGCAGTATTTT
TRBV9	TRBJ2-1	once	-	CASSVYPGGSYNEQFF	TGTGCCAGCAGCGTGTACCCCGGAGGATCCTACAATGAGCAGTTCTTC
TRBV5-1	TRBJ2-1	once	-	CASSPWLAEFNEQFF	TGCGCCAGCAGCCCCTGGCTAGCAGAATTCAATGAGCAGTTCTTC
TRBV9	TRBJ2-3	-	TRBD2	CASSVESASGGLLDTQYF	TGTGCCAGCAGCGTAGAATCCGCAAGCGGGGGGCTATTAGATACGCAGTATTTT
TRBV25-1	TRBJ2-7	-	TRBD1	CASSRQGSYEQYF	TGTGCCAGCAGTCGACAGGGATCCTACGAGCAGTACTTC
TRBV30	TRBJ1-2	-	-	CAWSVRGAGYTF	TGTGCCTGGAGTGTACGTGGGGCCGGCTACACCTTC
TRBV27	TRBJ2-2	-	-	CASSARETGELFF	TGTGCCAGCAGCGCCCGGGAGACCGGGGAGCTGTTTTTT